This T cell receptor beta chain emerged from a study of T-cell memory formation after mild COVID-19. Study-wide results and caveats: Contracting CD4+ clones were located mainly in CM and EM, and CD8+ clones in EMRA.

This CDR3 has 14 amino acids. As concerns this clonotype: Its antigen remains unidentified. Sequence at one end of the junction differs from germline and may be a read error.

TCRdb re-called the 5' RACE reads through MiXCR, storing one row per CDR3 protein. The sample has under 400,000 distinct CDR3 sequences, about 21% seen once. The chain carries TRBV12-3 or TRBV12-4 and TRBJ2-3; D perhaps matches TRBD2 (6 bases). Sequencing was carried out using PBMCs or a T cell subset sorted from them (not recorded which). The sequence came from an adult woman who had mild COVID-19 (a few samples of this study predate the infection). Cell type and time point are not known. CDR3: CASSLARAPDTQYF. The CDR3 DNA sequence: TGTGCCAGCAGTCTAGCGCGAGCCCCCGATACGCAGTATTTT.